The 5 T cell receptor beta chains reported below all come from one sample, sequenced in a study of shared clonotypes between healthy human individuals. Sequencing was performed with immunoSEQ multiplex PCR; in TCRdb, only in-frame clones are kept and a portion is missing. The table includes about half a million clones, around 85% detected once. Sequencing was performed on PBMCs. The receptors stem from a woman in her thirties or forties in good health. Some clones in this sample may be carry-over from other donors' samples.

The J gene is TRBJ2-5, the V gene TRBV6-6; D perhaps matches TRBD2 (5 bases). CDR3 size: 13 residues. From germline, CDR1 is MNHNY and CDR2 SVGAGI (reference sequence). With 5 bases removed from V and 4 bases from J, the gap between germline ends came to 11 bases. The DNA of the CDR3 is TGTGCCAGCAGTGAGATTAGCGCAGAGACCCAGTACTTC. Protein sequence: CASSEISAETQYF.

The chain carries TRBV7-8 and TRBJ2-1, with D possibly matching TRBD2 (5 bases). The V end lost 2 bases, the J end lost 8 bases, and 13 bases lay between the germline ends. Germline-derived CDR1 and CDR2 are SGHVS and FQNEAQ. This CDR3 has 14 amino acids. CDR3 sequence reads: CASSLLGGSDEQFF. CDR3 coding DNA: TGTGCCAGCAGCTTACTAGGCGGGTCGGATGAGCAGTTCTTC. The full variable domain, in which reference TRBV7-8 and TRBJ2-1 provide the parts outside the CDR3, is GAGVSQSPRYKVAKRGQDVALRCDPISGHVSLFWYQQALGQGPEFLTYFQNEAQLDKSGLPSDRFFAERPEGSVSTLKIQRTQQEDSAVYLCASSLLGGSDEQFFGPGTRLTVL.

CDR3 loop: CASSQEGTAGGNTIYF. As DNA, the CDR3 is TGTGCCAGCAGCCAAGAGGGAACGGCGGGGGGAAACACCATATATTTT. The chain recombines TRBV4-2 with TRBJ1-3, with D hard to call. Germline CDR1 is LGHNA and CDR2 is YNFKEQ. This CDR3 region has 16 residues. The V gene lost 0 bases and the J gene lost 4 bases, with 13 bases spanning the gap.

Remarks on this clone: Only one base separates this from a far larger clonotype, so it likely reflects a read error. This chain joins TRBV7-9 and TRBJ2-2; D remains ambiguous. Germline CDR1 SEHNR, CDR2 FQNEAQ (reference sequence). The CDR3 has 15 amino acids. Trimming took off 6 bases at V and 5 bases at J, with 16 bases between the two ends. The CDR3 region has the DNA TGTGCCAGCAGTTCCCCCAAAATAAGTACCGGGGAGCTGTTTTTT. It yields the protein CASSSPKISTGELFF. Complete variable domain (other parts from reference TRBV7-9 and TRBJ2-2): DTGVSQNPRHKITKRGQNVTFRCDPISEHNRLYWYRQTLGQGPEFLTYFQNEAQLEKSRLLSDRFSAERPKGSFSTLEIQRTEQGDSAMYLCASSSPKISTGELFFGEGSRLTVL.

The rearrangement joins TRBV29-1 to TRBJ1-1, with TRBD1 identical over 7 bases. This CDR3 has 15 amino acids. Germline CDR1 is SQVTM and CDR2 is ANQGSEA. Trimming took 3 bases from V and 7 from J; bases not matched to a gene: 14. CDR3 in amino acids: CSVEAGGQGGGEAFF. The CDR3 nucleotides are TGCAGCGTTGAGGCCGGTGGGCAGGGGGGTGGTGAAGCTTTCTTT.